This T cell receptor (beta chain) was found in a study of T cell clonotyping in hematopoietic cell transplantation. General observations from the study: Higher Inverse Simpson Index values in graft donor and pretransplant recipient predicted broader posttransplant TCR diversity. At the given depth, recipient repertoires were over 95% de novo clonotypes.

Germline lookup yields CDR1 LNHDA and CDR2 SQIVND (reference sequence). V lost 0 bases and J lost 7; bases outside the gene matches: 9. There are 18 residues in the CDR3. This table comes from immunoSEQ multiplex PCR, and its TCRdb copy is limited to in-frame clones, with some not included. This sample has roughly 20,000 clones; roughly 90% occur once, and the top ten carry 3.7%. Time point meaning: recipient sample about 28 days before transplant, after cytoreduction. A note on this clone: The antigen is not known.

The clonotype comes from a man in his late teens or twenties with biphenotypic leukemia. Some clones in this sample may be carry-over from other donors' samples. This chain links TRBV19 with TRBJ2-7, with TRBD2 matching over 16 bases. The sequencing used peripheral blood mononuclear cells, collected before stem cell transplant. CDR3 residues: CASSIDTGTSGRAREQYF. In DNA, the CDR3 is TGTGCCAGTAGTATAGACACCGGGACTAGCGGGAGGGCCAGAGAGCAGTACTTC.